What follows are 21 T cell receptor beta chains derived from one specimen sequenced in a study of T cell responses to AZD1222 COVID-19 vaccine. Sequencing was performed with immunoSEQ multiplex PCR; in TCRdb, only in-frame clones are kept and a portion is missing. The sample lists about 120,000 clones; around 93% were seen once. The sample consisted of peripheral blood, taken on day 0 of AZD1222 vaccination. The receptors were sampled from an adult in good health.

The gene calls are TRBV6-2 or TRBV6-3 and TRBJ2-6, with D perhaps being TRBD1 or TRBD2 (5 bases each). CDR3 length: 16 amino acids. Trimming pared 4 bases from V and 1 base from J, leaving 11 bases between. CDR1 is MNHEY and CDR2 is SVGEGT in the germline V gene. CDR3 DNA: TGTGCCAGCAGTTCGGGACGGTGGTCTGGGGCCAACGTCCTGACTTTC. Residues: CASSSGRWSGANVLTF.

In DNA, the CDR3 is TGTGCCAGCTCTCAGGACGAGACCTATGGCTACACCTTC. The encoded protein is CASSQDETYGYTF. This chain connects TRBV18 to TRBJ1-2, with D hard to call. CDR1 and CDR2 (germline): KGHSH, LQKENI. Between the trimmed V and J ends, which lost 6 bases and 4 bases, there was a span of 12 bases. The CDR3 sequence is 13 residues long.

The CDR3 DNA reads as TGTGCCAGCAGTTTCCACCTTGGGGGAATCCTCCTCAATTCACCCCTCCACTTT. Protein sequence: CASSFHLGGILLNSPLHF. V and J are TRBV27 and TRBJ1-6; the D gene is possibly TRBD1 (5 bases). Germline loops: CDR1 MNHEY, CDR2 SMNVEV (reference sequence). Trimming left V 3 bases short and J 7 bases short, with 22 bases between. The CDR3 covers 18 residues.

This clone was detected only once. Germline and junction disagree at one end, which may indicate a read error. This CDR3 reads CASNLRGIGEKLFF. As DNA, the CDR3 is TGTGCCAGCAATTTACGGGGGATCGGTGAAAAACTGTTTTTT. The chain employs TRBV27 and TRBJ1-4; D is possibly TRBD1 (5 bases). Per the germline V gene, CDR1 is MNHEY and CDR2 is SMNVEV (reference sequence). The CDR3 has 14 residues.

The V call is TRBV28, the J call TRBJ2-5; 8 bases align to TRBD1. This CDR3 spans 12 amino acids. V dropped 6 bases and J dropped 4; count of bases not matched to a gene: 1. Germline assignment: CDR1 MDHEN and CDR2 SYDVKM. The CDR3, as DNA: TGTGCCAGCAGAGGGACAGGAGAGACCCAGTACTTC. It translates to CASRGTGETQYF.

The chain is built from TRBV10-1 and TRBJ1-1; D is unresolved. The V end was cut by 7 bases, the J end by 0 bases, with 9 bases between. The CDR3 is 13 residues long. CDR1 is WNHNN and CDR2 is SYGVQD in the germline V gene (reference sequence). CDR3 loop: CASMDGMNTEAFF. DNA of the CDR3: TGCGCCAGCATGGACGGGATGAACACTGAAGCTTTCTTT.

This chain uses TRBV6-2 or TRBV6-3 with TRBJ1-1; D unresolved. CDR1 MNHEY and CDR2 SVGEGT come from the germline V gene. V lost 6 bases and J 1 base, leaving 3 bases between the germline ends. The CDR3 consists of 11 residues. In DNA form, the CDR3 reads TGTGCCAGCAGCCCGAACACTGAAGCTTTCTTT. Translating gives CASSPNTEAFF.

This sequence joins TRBV28 and TRBJ2-7, with D possibly being TRBD2 (6 bases). This CDR3 contains 11 residues. Trimming cost V 3 bases and J 7 bases, with 7 bases left between them. Germline V gives CDR1 MDHEN, CDR2 SYDVKM. The CDR3 bases are TGTGCCAGCAGTTTGGAGGGGGAGCAGTACTTC. It yields the protein CASSLEGEQYF.

The chain uses TRBV27 and TRBJ1-6; 8 nucleotides agree with TRBD1. From germline, CDR1 is MNHEY and CDR2 SMNVEV (reference sequence). The CDR3 extends over 17 amino acids. The ends lost 10 bases at V and 0 bases at J; junction bases unmatched: 11. CDR3 residues: CATSAGQGYSYNSPLHF. The DNA for the CDR3 is TGTGCCACCTCGGCCGGACAGGGTTACTCCTATAATTCACCCCTCCACTTT.

The chain is built from TRBV6-6 and TRBJ1-2; 9 bases line up with TRBD1. Germline values: CDR1 MNHNY, CDR2 SVGAGI (reference sequence). The CDR3 consists of 16 residues. V was clipped by 0 bases and J by 3 bases; unmatched bases: 5. CDR3 amino acids: CASSYSSRDRDYGYTF. In nucleotides, the CDR3 is TGTGCCAGCAGTTACTCGAGTAGGGACAGGGACTATGGCTACACCTTC.

The V call is TRBV7-9, the J call TRBJ2-1; 7 bases are a match to TRBD1. J lost 0 bases, V lost 6 bases, and 8 bases had no gene match. The V gene's germline CDR1 is SEHNR and CDR2 FQNEAQ (reference sequence). CDR3 length equals 16 residues. The CDR3 nucleotides are TGTGCCAGCAGGGTCACAGGGGTGGACTCCTACAATGAGCAGTTCTTC. Protein sequence: CASRVTGVDSYNEQFF.

This chain links TRBV4-3 with TRBJ1-2; D gene ambiguous. CDR1 is LGHNA and CDR2 is YSLEER in the germline V gene. This CDR3 has 16 amino acids. Trimming removed 3 bases from V and 2 bases from J, with 16 bases in between. In nucleotides, the CDR3 is TGCGCCAGCAGCCAGGAGTTGGTTGGAGGGAACTATGGCTACACCTTC. Translation gives CASSQELVGGNYGYTF.

The V and J genes are TRBV28 and TRBJ1-2; 7 bases fit TRBD1. After removal of 4 bases from V and 6 bases from J, the junction contained 2 bases not matched to a gene. This CDR3 is built from 12 residues. In germline, CDR1 is MDHEN, CDR2 SYDVKM. The CDR3 protein is CASSSTGDGYTF. The CDR3 nucleotides read TGTGCCAGCAGTTCCACAGGGGATGGCTACACCTTC.

The J gene is TRBJ2-5, the V gene TRBV12-3 or TRBV12-4; a possible D gene is TRBD1 (6 bases). V lost 6 bases and J lost 2, with 10 bases in between. The CDR3 covers 13 residues. CDR3 loop: CASRDGQQETQYF. Here the CDR3 DNA reads TGTGCCAGCAGAGACGGACAGCAAGAGACCCAGTACTTC.

This chain links TRBV7-6 with TRBJ1-2; TRBD1 agrees at 10 bases. V lost 5 bases, J lost 3 bases, and 6 bases stayed unmatched. Germline V gives CDR1 SGHVS, CDR2 FNYEAQ. The CDR3 runs 15 residues. For the CDR3, the DNA is TGTGCCAGCAGCCCAGGGACAGGGGATCACTATGGCTACACCTTC. It yields the protein CASSPGTGDHYGYTF. The full variable domain, in which reference TRBV7-6 and TRBJ1-2 provide the parts outside the CDR3, is GAGVSQSPRYKVTKRGQDVALRCDPISGHVSLYWYRQALGQGPEFLTYFNYEAQQDKSGLPNDRFSAERPEGSISTLTIQRTEQRDSAMYRCASSPGTGDHYGYTFGSGTRLTVV.

The chain links TRBV25-1 to TRBJ1-2; D call uncertain. In germline, CDR1 is MGHDK, CDR2 SYGVNS. V was pared by 10 bases and J by 6 bases, with 12 bases between. The CDR3 is 11 amino acids. The CDR3 region is CATHTPNGYTF. The DNA of the CDR3 is TGTGCCACCCACACCCCCAATGGCTACACCTTC.

J is TRBJ2-7 and V is TRBV5-1, with a tentative D call TRBD1 (6 bases). V was pared by 2 bases and J by 0 bases, with 12 bases between. Germline values: CDR1 SGHRS, CDR2 YFSETQ. The CDR3 runs 15 residues. In nucleotides, the CDR3 is TGCGCCAGCAGCTTAGGACAGACGAGCTCCTACGAGCAGTACTTC. Its protein product is CASSLGQTSSYEQYF.

The chain uses TRBV6-4 and TRBJ2-1; D remains unclear. Looked up from germline, CDR1 is MRHNA and CDR2 is SNTAGT. Trimming removed 3 bases from V and 0 bases from J, with 9 bases in between. CDR3 length: 15 amino acids. Written as DNA, the CDR3 is TGTGCCAGCAGTGAAGGACCCGGCTCCTACAATGAGCAGTTCTTC. Translated: CASSEGPGSYNEQFF.

This clone was seen only a few times. The rearrangement links TRBV7-2 to TRBJ2-3; perhaps TRBD2 as D (5 bases). V shed 5 bases and J shed 2 bases, with 11 bases lying between them. The germline gives CDR1 SGHTA, CDR2 FQGNSA. The CDR3 is 14 residues long. The CDR3 spells CASSAWGDTDTQYF. CDR3 in DNA: TGTGCCAGCAGCGCTTGGGGAGACACAGATACGCAGTATTTT.

A few counts support this clone. The same CDR3 is also encoded by other DNA sequences in this sample. The genes are TRBV7-9 and TRBJ1-5; D ambiguous. CDR1 SEHNR and CDR2 FQNEAQ come from the germline V gene (reference sequence). The V and J ends lost 2 bases and 4 bases respectively, with 3 bases between them. This CDR3 is 12 amino acids long. The CDR3 sequence: CASSLINQPQHF. The CDR3 DNA reads TGTGCCAGCAGCTTAATAAATCAGCCCCAGCATTTT.

V is TRBV29-1 and J is TRBJ1-2, with D maybe TRBD1 (5 bases). The V gene's germline CDR1 is SQVTM and CDR2 ANQGSEA. This CDR3 comprises 12 residues. Trimming left V 3 bases short and J 4 bases short, with 9 bases between. The CDR3 DNA sequence: TGCAGCGTTGATCAGGGATCCTATGGCTACACCTTC. This codes for CSVDQGSYGYTF.